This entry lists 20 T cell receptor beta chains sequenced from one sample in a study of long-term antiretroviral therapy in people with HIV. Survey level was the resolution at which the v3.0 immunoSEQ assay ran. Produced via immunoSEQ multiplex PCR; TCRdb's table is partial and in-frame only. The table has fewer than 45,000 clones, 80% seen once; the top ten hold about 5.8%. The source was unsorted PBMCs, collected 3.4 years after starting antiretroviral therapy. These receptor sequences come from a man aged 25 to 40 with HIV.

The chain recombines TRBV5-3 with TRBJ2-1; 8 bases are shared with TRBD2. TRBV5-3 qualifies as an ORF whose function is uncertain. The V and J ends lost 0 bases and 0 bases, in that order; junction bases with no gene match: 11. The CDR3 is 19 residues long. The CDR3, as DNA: TGTGCCAGAAGCTTGGACCCAAGGGGCGGGAGGCCCTCCTACAATGAGCAGTTCTTC. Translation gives CARSLDPRGGRPSYNEQFF.

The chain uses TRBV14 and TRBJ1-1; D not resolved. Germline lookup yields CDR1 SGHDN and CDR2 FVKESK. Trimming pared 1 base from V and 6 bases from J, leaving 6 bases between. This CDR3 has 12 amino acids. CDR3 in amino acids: CASSQAGSEAFF. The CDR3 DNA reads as TGTGCCAGCAGCCAAGCGGGTTCTGAAGCTTTCTTT. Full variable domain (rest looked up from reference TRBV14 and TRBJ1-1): EAGVTQFPSHSVIEKGQTVTLRCDPISGHDNLYWYRRVMGKEIKFLLHFVKESKQDESGMPNNRFLAERTGGTYSTLKVQPAELEDSGVYFCASSQAGSEAFFGQGTRLTVV.

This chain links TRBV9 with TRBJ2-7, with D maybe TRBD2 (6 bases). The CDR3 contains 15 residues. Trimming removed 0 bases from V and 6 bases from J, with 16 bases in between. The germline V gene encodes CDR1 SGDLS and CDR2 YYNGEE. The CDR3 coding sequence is TGTGCCAGCAGCGTAGGTCGGGGGAACCTGTTCGAGCAGTACTTC. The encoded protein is CASSVGRGNLFEQYF.

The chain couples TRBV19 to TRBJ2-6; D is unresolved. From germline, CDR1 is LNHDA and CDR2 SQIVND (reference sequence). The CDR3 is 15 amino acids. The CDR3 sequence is CASLGPVSGANVLTF. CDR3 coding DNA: TGTGCAAGCCTTGGGCCGGTCTCTGGGGCCAACGTCCTGACTTTC.

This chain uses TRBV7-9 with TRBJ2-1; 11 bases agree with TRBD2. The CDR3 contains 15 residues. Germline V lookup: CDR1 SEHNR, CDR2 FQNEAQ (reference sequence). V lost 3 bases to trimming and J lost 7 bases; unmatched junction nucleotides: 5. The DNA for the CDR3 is TGTGCCAGCAGCTTGGCGACTAGCGGGATTAATGAGCAGTTCTTC. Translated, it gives CASSLATSGINEQFF.

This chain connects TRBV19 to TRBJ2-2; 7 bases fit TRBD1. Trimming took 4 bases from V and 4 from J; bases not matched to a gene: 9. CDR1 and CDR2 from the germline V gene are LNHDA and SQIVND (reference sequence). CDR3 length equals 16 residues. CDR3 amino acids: CASSTKGQISTGELFF. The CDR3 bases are TGTGCCAGTAGTACTAAGGGACAGATATCCACCGGGGAGCTGTTTTTT.

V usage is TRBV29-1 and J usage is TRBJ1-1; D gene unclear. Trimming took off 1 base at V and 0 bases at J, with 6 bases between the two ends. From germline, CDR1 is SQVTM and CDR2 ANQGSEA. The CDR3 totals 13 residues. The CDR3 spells CSVEVGMNTEAFF. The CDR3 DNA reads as TGCAGCGTTGAAGTAGGGATGAACACTGAAGCTTTCTTT.

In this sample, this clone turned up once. The CDR3 sequence: CASSLGGNYGYTF. The CDR3 DNA reads TGTGCCAGCAGTTTAGGCGGGAACTATGGCTACACCTTC. The gene calls are TRBV28 and TRBJ1-2; D gene unclear. V was shortened by 2 bases and J by 2 bases, with 6 bases between the two germline ends. Per germline, CDR1 MDHEN and CDR2 SYDVKM. The CDR3 sequence is 13 residues long.

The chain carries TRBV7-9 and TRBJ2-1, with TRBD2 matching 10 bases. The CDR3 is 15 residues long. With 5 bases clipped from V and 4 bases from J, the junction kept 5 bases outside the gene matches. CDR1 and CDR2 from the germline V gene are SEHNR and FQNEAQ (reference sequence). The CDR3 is CASSHRTSGYNEQFF. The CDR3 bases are TGTGCCAGCAGCCACCGGACTAGCGGTTACAATGAGCAGTTCTTC.

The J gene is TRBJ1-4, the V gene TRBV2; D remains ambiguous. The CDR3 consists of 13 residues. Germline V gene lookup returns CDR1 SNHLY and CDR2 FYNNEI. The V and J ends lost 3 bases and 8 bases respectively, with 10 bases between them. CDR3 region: CASSDVGAEKLFF. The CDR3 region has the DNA TGTGCCAGCAGTGACGTGGGAGCAGAAAAACTGTTTTTT. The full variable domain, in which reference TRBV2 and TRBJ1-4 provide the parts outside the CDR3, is EPEVTQTPSHQVTQMGQEVILRCVPISNHLYFYWYRQILGQKVEFLVSFYNNEISEKSEIFDDQFSVERPDGSNFTLKIRSTKLEDSAMYFCASSDVGAEKLFFGSGTQLSVL.

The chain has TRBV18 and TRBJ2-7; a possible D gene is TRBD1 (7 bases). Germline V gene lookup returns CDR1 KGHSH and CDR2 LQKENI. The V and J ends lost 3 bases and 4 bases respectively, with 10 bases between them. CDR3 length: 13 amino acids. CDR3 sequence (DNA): TGTGCCAGCTCACCTCAGGGGGGATACGAGCAGTACTTC. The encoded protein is CASSPQGGYEQYF.

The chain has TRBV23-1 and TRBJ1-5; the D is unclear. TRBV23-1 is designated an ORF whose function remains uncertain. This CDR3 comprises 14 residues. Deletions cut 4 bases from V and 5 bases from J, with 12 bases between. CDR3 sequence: CASSPLRGYQPQHF. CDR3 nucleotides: TGCGCCAGCAGTCCCCTCAGAGGTTATCAGCCCCAGCATTTT.

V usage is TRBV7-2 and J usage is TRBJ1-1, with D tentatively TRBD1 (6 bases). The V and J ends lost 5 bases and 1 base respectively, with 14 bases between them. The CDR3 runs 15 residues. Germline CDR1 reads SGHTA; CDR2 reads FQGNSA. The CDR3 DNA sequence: TGTGCCAGCAGCAATACGGGACACACGAACACTGAAGCTTTCTTT. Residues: CASSNTGHTNTEAFF.

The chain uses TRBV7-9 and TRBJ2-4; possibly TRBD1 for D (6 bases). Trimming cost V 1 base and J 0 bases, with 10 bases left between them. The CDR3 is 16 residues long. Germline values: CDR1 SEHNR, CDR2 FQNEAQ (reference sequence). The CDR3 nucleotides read TGTGCCAGCAGCTTAGGCAGGGGCCTAGCCAAAAACATTCAGTACTTC. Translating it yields CASSLGRGLAKNIQYF.

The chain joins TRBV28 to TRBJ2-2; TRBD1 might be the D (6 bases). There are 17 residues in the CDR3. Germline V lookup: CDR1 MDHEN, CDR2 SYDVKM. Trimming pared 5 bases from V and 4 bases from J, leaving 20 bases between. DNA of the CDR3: TGTGCCAGCAGTCCCCCAATAGGGGGTAGGGGCACCGGGGAGCTGTTTTTT. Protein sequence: CASSPPIGGRGTGELFF.

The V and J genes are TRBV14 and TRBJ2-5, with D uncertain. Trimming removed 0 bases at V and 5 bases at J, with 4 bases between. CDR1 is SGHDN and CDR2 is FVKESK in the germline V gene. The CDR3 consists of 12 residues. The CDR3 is CASSQDWETQYF. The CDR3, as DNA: TGTGCCAGCAGCCAAGATTGGGAGACCCAGTACTTC.

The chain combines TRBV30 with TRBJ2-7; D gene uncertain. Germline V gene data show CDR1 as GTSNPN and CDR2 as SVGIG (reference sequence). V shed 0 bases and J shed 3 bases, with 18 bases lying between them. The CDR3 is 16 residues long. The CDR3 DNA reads TGTGCCTGGAGTGTAGGGTGGCAGAACCGCATCTACGAGCAGTACTTC. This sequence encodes CAWSVGWQNRIYEQYF.

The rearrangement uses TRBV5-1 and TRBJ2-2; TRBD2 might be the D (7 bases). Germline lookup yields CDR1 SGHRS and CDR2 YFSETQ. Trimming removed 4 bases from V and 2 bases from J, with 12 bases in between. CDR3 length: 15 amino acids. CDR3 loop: CASSVGGLNTGELFF. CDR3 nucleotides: TGCGCCAGCAGCGTAGGGGGACTAAACACCGGGGAGCTGTTTTTT. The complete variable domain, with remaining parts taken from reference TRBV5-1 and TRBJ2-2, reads KAGVTQTPRYLIKTRGQQVTLSCSPISGHRSVSWYQQTPGQGLQFLFEYFSETQRNKGNFPGRFSGRQFSNSRSEMNVSTLELGDSALYLCASSVGGLNTGELFFGEGSRLTVL.

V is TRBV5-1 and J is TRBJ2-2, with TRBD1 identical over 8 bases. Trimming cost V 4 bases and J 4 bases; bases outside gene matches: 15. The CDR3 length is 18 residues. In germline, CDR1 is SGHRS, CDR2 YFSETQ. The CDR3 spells CASSPKPPDRVGTGELFF. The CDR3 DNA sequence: TGCGCCAGCAGCCCCAAACCTCCGGACAGGGTTGGCACCGGGGAGCTGTTTTTT.

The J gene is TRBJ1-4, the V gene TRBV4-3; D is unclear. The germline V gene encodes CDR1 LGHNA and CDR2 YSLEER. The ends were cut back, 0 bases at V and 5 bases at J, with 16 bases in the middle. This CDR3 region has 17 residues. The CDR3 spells CASSQEIGLLGNEKLFF. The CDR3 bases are TGCGCCAGCAGCCAAGAGATAGGCCTCCTGGGGAATGAAAAACTGTTTTTT.